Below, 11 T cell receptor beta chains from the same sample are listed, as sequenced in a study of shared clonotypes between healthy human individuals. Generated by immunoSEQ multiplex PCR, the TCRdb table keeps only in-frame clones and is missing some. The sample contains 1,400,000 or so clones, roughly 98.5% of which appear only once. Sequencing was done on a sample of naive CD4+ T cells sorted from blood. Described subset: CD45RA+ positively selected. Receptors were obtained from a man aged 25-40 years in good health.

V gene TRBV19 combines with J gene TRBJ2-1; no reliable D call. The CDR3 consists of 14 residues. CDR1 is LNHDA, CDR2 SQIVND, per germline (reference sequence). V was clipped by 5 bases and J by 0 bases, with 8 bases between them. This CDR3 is CASSLMSSYNEQFF. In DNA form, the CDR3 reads TGTGCCAGTAGTTTAATGAGCTCCTACAATGAGCAGTTCTTC.

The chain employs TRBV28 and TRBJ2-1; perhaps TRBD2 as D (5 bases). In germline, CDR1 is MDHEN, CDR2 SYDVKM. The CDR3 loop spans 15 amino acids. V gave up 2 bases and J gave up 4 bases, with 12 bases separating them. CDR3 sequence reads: CASSLAGMVYNEQFF. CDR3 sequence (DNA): TGTGCCAGCAGTTTAGCCGGGATGGTTTACAATGAGCAGTTCTTC.

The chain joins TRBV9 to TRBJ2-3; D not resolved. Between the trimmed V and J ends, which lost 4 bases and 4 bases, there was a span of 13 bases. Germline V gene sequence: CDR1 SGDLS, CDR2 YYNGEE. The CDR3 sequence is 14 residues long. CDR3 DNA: TGTGCCAGCAGCCTCACGTCGGGCGCAGATACGCAGTATTTT. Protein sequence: CASSLTSGADTQYF.

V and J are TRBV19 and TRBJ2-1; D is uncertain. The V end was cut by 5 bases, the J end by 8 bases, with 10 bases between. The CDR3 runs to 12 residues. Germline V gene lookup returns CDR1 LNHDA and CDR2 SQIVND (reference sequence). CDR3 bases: TGTGCCAGTAGTTCAGCTTTCCATGAGCAGTTCTTC. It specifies CASSSAFHEQFF.

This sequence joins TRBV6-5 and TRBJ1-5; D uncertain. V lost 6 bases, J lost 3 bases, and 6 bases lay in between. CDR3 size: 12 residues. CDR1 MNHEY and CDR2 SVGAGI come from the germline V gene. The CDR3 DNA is TGTGCCAGCAGCTCGCCCAATCAGCCCCAGCATTTT. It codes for CASSSPNQPQHF.

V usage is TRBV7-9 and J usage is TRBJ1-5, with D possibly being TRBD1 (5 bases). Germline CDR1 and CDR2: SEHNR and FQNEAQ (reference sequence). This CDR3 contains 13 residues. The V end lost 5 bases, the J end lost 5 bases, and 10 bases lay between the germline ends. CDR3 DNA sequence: TGTGCCAGCAGCGACATAGGGGATCAGCCCCAGCATTTT. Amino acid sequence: CASSDIGDQPQHF. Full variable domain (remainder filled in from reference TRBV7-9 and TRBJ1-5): DTGVSQNPRHKITKRGQNVTFRCDPISEHNRLYWYRQTLGQGPEFLTYFQNEAQLEKSRLLSDRFSAERPKGSFSTLEIQRTEQGDSAMYLCASSDIGDQPQHFGDGTRLSIL.

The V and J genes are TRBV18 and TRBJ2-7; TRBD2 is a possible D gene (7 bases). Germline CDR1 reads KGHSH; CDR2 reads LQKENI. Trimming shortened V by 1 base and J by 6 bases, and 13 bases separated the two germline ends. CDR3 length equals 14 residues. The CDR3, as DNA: TGTGCCAGCTCACCACGCGCAGGGGAGGGCGAGCAGTACTTC. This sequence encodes CASSPRAGEGEQYF.

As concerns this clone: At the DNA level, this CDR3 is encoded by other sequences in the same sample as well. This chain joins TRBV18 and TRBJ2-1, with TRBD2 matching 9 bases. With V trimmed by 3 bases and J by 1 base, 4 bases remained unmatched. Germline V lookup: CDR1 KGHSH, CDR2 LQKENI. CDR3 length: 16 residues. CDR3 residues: CASSPLAGVSYNEQFF. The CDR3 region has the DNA TGTGCCAGCTCACCCTTAGCGGGGGTTTCCTACAATGAGCAGTTCTTC.

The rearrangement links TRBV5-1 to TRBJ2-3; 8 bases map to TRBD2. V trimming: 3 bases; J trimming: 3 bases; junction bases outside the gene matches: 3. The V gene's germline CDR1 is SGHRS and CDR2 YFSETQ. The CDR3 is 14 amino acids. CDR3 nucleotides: TGCGCCAGCAGCTCCGGGAGGGTAACAGATACGCAGTATTTT. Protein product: CASSSGRVTDTQYF.

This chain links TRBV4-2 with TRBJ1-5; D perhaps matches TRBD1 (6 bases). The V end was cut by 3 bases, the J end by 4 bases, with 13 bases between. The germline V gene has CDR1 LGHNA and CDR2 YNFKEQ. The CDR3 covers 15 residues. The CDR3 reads CASSQYLDRNQPQHF. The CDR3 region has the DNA TGTGCCAGCAGCCAGTACCTAGACAGGAATCAGCCCCAGCATTTT.

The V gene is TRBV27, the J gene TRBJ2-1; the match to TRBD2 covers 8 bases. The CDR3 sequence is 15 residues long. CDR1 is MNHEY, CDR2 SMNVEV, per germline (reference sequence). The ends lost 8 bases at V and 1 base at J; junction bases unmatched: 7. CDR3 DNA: TGTGCCAGCCGTGGGACGGGAGGGTCCTACAATGAGCAGTTCTTC. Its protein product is CASRGTGGSYNEQFF.